The 6 T cell receptor beta chains reported below all come from one sample, sequenced in a study of OX40 agonist ivuxolimab in advanced cancers. Profiled with immunoSEQ multiplex PCR; TCRdb holds only in-frame clones, not every one. The data contain 9,500 to 15,000 clones, about 86% of them seen just once; the ten biggest clones take up 45% to 50%. Sequencing used CD4+ or CD8+ T cells sorted from blood, obtained in a trial of the OX40 agonist ivuxolimab. The receptors here all came from an adult with an advanced solid tumor such as melanoma, head and neck, liver or kidney cancer.

This rearrangement joins TRBV27 to TRBJ2-1; D tentatively reads TRBD1 or TRBD2 (5 bases each). Trimming took off 6 bases at V and 2 bases at J, with 14 bases between the two ends. This CDR3 has 15 amino acids. Germline CDR1 and CDR2: MNHEY and SMNVEV (reference sequence). CDR3 bases: TGTGCCAGCAGCCCCTGGGGGACGACCTACAATGAGCAGTTCTTC. This sequence encodes CASSPWGTTYNEQFF.

The chain couples TRBV5-6 to TRBJ1-4; weak D call: TRBD1 (6 bases). V shed 4 bases and J shed 7 bases, with 14 bases lying between them. The CDR3 has 14 amino acids. Germline assignment: CDR1 SGHDT and CDR2 YYEEEE. Written as DNA, the CDR3 is TGTGCCAGCAGCCCGACAGGTGGTGGTGAAAAACTGTTTTTT. Translated, it gives CASSPTGGGEKLFF.

This chain joins TRBV5-6 and TRBJ2-2; TRBD2 matches at 11 bases. This CDR3 is built from 17 residues. Losses at the gene ends were 2 bases for V and 13 bases for J; bases not matched to a gene: 16. Germline V gives CDR1 SGHDT, CDR2 YYEEEE. The CDR3 here is CASSLSLETSGAGGLFF. The CDR3 nucleotides read TGTGCCAGCAGCTTATCTCTGGAGACTAGCGGGGCCGGCGGGCTGTTTTTT.

This chain joins TRBV27 and TRBJ2-1; TRBD2 matches 11 bases. The length of the CDR3 is 14 residues. CDR1 is MNHEY, CDR2 SMNVEV, per germline (reference sequence). Trimming took 5 bases from V and 9 from J; bases not matched to a gene: 6. The CDR3 DNA reads TGTGCCAGCAGTGTAGCGGGAGGGGCTAGTGAGCAGTTCTTC. Translation gives CASSVAGGASEQFF.

CDR3 sequence (DNA): TGTGCCAGTAGTATAGGTGGTCAGCCCCAGCATTTT. This sequence encodes CASSIGGQPQHF. V usage is TRBV19 and J usage is TRBJ1-5, with unresolved D. The CDR3 runs 12 residues. Looked up from germline, CDR1 is LNHDA and CDR2 is SQIVND (reference sequence). V was trimmed by 1 base and J by 6 bases, leaving 4 bases between them.

In DNA form, the CDR3 reads TGTGCCAGCAGCCAGGTGACTAGCGGGGTCCGCTATGAGCAGTTCTTC. Amino acid sequence: CASSQVTSGVRYEQFF. The chain links TRBV14 to TRBJ2-1; 11 positions agree with TRBD2. Germline V CDR1 and CDR2: SGHDN, FVKESK. The length of the CDR3 is 16 residues. Trimming cost V 3 bases and J 8 bases; bases outside gene matches: 9.